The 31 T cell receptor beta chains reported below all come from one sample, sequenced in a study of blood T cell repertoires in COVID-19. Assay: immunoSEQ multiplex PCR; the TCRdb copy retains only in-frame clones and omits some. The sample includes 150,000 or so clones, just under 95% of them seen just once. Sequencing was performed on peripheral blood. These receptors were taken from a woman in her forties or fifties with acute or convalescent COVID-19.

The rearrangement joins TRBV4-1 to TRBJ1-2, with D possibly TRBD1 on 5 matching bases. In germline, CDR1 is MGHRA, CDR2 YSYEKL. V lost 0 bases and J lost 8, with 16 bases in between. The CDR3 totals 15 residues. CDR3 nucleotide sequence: TGCGCCAGCAGCCAAGATACAGGACGATTAAGAGGCTACACCTTC. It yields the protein CASSQDTGRLRGYTF.

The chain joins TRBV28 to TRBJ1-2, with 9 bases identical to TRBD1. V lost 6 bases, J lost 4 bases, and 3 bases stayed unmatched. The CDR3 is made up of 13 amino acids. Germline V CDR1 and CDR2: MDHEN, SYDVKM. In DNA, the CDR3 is TGTGCCAGCAGGGGGGACAGGGCCTATGGCTACACCTTC. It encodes CASRGDRAYGYTF.

The CDR3 here is CASSLTGSTEAFF. CDR3 DNA sequence: TGTGCCAGCAGCTTGACAGGGAGCACTGAAGCTTTCTTT. The rearrangement links TRBV5-4 to TRBJ1-1; D might be TRBD1 (6 bases). The germline V and J ends were trimmed by 1 base and 4 bases, with 8 bases remaining between them. CDR3 size: 13 residues. Germline values: CDR1 SGHNT, CDR2 YYREEE (reference sequence).

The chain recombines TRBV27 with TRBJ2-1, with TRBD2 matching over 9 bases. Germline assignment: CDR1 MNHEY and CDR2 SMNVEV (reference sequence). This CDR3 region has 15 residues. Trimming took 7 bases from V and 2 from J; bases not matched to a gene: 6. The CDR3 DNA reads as TGTGCCAGCACCTCTCGGACTAGCGCCTACAATGAGCAGTTCTTC. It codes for CASTSRTSAYNEQFF.

The CDR3 nucleotides read TGTGCCAGCAGCGTAGCCAGCGATGAAAAACTGTTTTTT. Encoded protein: CASSVASDEKLFF. The chain employs TRBV9 and TRBJ1-4; the D is unclear. This CDR3 contains 13 residues. From germline, CDR1 is SGDLS and CDR2 YYNGEE. Trimming stripped 0 bases from V and 6 bases from J, with 6 bases between.

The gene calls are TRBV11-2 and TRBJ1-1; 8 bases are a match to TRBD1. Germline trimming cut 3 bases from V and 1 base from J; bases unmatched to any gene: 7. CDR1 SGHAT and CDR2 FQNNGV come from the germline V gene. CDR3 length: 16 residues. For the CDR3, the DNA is TGTGCCAGCAGCTTCCCGGCAGGGGGCCAGAACACTGAAGCTTTCTTT. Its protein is CASSFPAGGQNTEAFF.

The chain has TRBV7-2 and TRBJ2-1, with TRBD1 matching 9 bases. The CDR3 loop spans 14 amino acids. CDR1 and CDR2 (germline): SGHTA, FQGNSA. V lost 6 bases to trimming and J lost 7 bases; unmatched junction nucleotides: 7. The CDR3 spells CASRPGQGLNEQFF. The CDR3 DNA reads TGTGCCAGCAGACCGGGACAGGGCCTGAATGAGCAGTTCTTC.

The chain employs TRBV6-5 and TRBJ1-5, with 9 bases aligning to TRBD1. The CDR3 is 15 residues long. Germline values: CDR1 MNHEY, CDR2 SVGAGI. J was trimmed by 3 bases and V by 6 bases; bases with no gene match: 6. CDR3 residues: CASSSGTGNNQPQHF. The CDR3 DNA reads TGTGCCAGCAGCTCCGGGACAGGGAACAATCAGCCCCAGCATTTT.

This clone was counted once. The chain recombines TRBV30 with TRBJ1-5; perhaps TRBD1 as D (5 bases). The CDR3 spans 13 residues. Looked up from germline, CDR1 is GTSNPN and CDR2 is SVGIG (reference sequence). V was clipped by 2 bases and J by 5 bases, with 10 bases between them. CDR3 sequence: CAWSLGGDQPQHF. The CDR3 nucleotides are TGTGCCTGGAGTCTCGGGGGGGATCAGCCCCAGCATTTT.

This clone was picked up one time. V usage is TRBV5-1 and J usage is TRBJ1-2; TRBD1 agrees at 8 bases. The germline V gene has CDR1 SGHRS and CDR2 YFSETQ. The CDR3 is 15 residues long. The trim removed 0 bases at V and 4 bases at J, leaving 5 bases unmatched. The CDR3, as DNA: TGCGCCAGCAGCTTGGTGGACAGGGTCCCCTATGGCTACACCTTC. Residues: CASSLVDRVPYGYTF.

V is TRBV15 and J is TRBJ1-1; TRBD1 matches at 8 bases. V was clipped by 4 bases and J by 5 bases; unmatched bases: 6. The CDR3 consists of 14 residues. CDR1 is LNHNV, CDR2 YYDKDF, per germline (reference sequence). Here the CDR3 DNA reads TGTGCCACCAGCATGGACAGGGCGGGAACTGAAGCTTTCTTT. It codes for CATSMDRAGTEAFF.

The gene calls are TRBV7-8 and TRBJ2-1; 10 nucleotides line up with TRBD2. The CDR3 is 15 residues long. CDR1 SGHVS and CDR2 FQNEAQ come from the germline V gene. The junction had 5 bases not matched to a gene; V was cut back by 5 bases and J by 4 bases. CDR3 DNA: TGTGCCAGCAGCCCCAGCGGGGGGGCGTACAATGAGCAGTTCTTC. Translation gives CASSPSGGAYNEQFF.

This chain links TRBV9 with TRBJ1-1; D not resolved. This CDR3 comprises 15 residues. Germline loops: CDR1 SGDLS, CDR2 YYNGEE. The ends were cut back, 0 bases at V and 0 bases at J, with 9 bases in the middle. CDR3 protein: CASSVGPGMNTEAFF. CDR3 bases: TGTGCCAGCAGCGTAGGTCCAGGCATGAACACTGAAGCTTTCTTT.

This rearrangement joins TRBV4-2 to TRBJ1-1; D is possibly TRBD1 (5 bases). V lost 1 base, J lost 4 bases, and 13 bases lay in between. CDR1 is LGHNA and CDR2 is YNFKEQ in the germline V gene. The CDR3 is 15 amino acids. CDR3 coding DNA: TGTGCCAGCAGCCAAGGTAGGGGTGGTATCACTGAAGCTTTCTTT. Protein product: CASSQGRGGITEAFF.

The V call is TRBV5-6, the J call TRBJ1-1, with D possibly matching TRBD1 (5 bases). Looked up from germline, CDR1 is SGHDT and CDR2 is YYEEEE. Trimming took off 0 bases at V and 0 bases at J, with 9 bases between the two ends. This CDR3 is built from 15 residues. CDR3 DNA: TGTGCCAGCAGCTTGGAGGGGCCAGTGAACACTGAAGCTTTCTTT. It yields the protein CASSLEGPVNTEAFF.

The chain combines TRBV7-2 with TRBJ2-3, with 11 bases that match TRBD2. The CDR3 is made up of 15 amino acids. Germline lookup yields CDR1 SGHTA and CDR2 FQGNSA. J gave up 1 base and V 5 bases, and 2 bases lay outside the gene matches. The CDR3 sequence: CASSLSGRGTDTQYF. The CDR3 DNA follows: TGTGCCAGCAGCCTTAGCGGGAGGGGCACAGATACGCAGTATTTT.

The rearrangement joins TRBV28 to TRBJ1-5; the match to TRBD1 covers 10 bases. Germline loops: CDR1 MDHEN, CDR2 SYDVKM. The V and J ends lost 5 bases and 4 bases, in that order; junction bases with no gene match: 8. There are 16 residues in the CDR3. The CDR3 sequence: CASSNGQGGWNQPQHF. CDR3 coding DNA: TGTGCCAGCAGTAACGGACAGGGGGGATGGAATCAGCCCCAGCATTTT.

The CDR3 nucleotides read TGTGCCAGCAGCCGACACGGAGGAGGGATCAACGAGCAGTACTTC. Amino acids: CASSRHGGGINEQYF. This chain connects TRBV28 to TRBJ2-7; D may be TRBD2 (6 bases). Per germline, CDR1 MDHEN and CDR2 SYDVKM. V was cut by 6 bases and J by 5 bases, with 20 bases left in between. This CDR3 has 15 residues.

CDR3 sequence (DNA): TGTGCCAGCACCCAGACAGGGTCAGTTGGCTACACCTTC. Encoded protein: CASTQTGSVGYTF. This rearrangement joins TRBV28 to TRBJ1-2; TRBD1 agrees at 7 bases. CDR1 and CDR2 from the germline V gene are MDHEN and SYDVKM. The CDR3 loop spans 13 amino acids. J lost 7 bases, V lost 7 bases, and 9 bases had no gene match.

In DNA form, the CDR3 reads TGTGCCAGCAGCCAGGGACTAAACACCGGGGAGCTGTTTTTT. Translating it yields CASSQGLNTGELFF. The chain carries TRBV11-2 and TRBJ2-2; 7 bases agree with TRBD2. V trimming: 5 bases; J trimming: 2 bases; junction bases outside the gene matches: 2. There are 14 residues in the CDR3. CDR1 is SGHAT, CDR2 FQNNGV, per germline.

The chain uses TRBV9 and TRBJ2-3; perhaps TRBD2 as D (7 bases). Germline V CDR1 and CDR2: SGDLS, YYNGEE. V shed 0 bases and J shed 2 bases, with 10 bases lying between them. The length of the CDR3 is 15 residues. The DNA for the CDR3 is TGTGCCAGCAGCGTAGAGGGGGGGCCCACAGATACGCAGTATTTT. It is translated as CASSVEGGPTDTQYF.

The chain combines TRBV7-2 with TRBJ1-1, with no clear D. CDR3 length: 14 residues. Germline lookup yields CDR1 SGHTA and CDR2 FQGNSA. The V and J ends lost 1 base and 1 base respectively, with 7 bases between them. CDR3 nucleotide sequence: TGTGCCAGCAGCTTAGGCAACAGGAACACTGAAGCTTTCTTT. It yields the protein CASSLGNRNTEAFF.

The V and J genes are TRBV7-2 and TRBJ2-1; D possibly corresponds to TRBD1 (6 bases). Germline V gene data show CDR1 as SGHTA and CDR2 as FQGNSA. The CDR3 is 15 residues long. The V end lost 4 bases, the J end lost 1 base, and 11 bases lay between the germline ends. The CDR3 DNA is TGTGCCAGCAGCTCCTCGGGACATTCCTACAATGAGCAGTTCTTC. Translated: CASSSSGHSYNEQFF.

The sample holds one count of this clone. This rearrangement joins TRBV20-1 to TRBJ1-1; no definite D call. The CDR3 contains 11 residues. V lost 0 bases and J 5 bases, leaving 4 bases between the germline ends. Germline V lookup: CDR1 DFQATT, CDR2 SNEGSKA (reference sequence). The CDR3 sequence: CSARDQTEAFF. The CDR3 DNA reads TGCAGTGCTAGAGATCAAACTGAAGCTTTCTTT.

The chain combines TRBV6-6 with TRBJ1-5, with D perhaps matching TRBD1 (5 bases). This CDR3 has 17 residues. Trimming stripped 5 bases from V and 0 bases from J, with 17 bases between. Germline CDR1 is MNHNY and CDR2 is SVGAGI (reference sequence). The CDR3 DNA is TGTGCCAGCAGTCCCCTAGGGGCCGACCATAGCAATCAGCCCCAGCATTTT. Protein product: CASSPLGADHSNQPQHF.

The CDR3 coding sequence is TGTGCCAGCAGCGTGGGGGCAGGGGATAATTCACCCCTCCACTTT. It codes for CASSVGAGDNSPLHF. V usage is TRBV9 and J usage is TRBJ1-6, with D maybe TRBD1 (6 bases). Germline V lookup: CDR1 SGDLS, CDR2 YYNGEE. The V end was cut by 2 bases, the J end by 5 bases, with 11 bases between. The CDR3 has 15 amino acids.

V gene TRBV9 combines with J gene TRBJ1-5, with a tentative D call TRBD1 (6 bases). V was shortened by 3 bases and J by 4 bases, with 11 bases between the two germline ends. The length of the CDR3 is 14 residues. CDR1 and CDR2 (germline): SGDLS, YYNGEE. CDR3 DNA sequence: TGTGCCAGCAGCGCTGGACAGCAAAATCAGCCCCAGCATTTT. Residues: CASSAGQQNQPQHF.

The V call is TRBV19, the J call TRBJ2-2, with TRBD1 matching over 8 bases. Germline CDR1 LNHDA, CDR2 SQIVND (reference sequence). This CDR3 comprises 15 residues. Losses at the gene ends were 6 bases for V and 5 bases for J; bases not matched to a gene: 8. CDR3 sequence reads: CASRVGQGGTGELFF. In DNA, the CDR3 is TGTGCCAGTAGGGTTGGACAGGGAGGTACCGGGGAGCTGTTTTTT.

The CDR3 bases are TGCAGTGCTAGTATCAGGTATGAAGCTTTCTTT. Residues: CSASIRYEAFF. The J gene is TRBJ1-1, the V gene TRBV20-1; D unclear. This CDR3 region has 11 residues. Germline loops: CDR1 DFQATT, CDR2 SNEGSKA (reference sequence). Trimming cost V 3 bases and J 7 bases, with 9 bases left between them.

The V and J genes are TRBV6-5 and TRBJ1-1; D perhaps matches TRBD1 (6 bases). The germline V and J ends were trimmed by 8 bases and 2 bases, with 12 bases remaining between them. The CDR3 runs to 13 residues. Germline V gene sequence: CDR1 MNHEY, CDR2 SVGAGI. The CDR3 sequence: CASLLGANTEAFF. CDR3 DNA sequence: TGTGCCAGCCTCCTGGGGGCTAACACTGAAGCTTTCTTT.

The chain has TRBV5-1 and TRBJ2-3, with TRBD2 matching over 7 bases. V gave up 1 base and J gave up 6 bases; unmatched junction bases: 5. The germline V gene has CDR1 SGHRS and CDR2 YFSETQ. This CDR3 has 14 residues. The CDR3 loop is CASSLSGGGDTQYF. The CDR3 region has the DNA TGCGCCAGCAGCTTGTCCGGGGGAGGGGATACGCAGTATTTT.